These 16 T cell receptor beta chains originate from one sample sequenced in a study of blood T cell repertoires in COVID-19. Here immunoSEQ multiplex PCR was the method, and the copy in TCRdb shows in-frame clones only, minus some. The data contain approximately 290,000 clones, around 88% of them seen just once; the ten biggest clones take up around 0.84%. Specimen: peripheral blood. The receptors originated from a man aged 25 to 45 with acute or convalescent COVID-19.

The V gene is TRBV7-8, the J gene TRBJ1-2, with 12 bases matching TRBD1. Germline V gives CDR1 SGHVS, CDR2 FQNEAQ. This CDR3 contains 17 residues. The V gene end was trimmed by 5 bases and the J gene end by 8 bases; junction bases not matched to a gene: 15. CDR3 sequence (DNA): TGTGCCAGCAGCCTCTTCGGGACAGGGGGCTCTATTGGCGGCTACACCTTC. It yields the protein CASSLFGTGGSIGGYTF.

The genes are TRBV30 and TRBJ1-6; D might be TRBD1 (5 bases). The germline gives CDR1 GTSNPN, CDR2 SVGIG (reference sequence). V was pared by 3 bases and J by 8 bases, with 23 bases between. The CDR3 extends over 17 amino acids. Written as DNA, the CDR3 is TGTGCCTGGAGCCGGGACTCTCGAACCCCAATATATTCACCCCTCCACTTT. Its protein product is CAWSRDSRTPIYSPLHF.

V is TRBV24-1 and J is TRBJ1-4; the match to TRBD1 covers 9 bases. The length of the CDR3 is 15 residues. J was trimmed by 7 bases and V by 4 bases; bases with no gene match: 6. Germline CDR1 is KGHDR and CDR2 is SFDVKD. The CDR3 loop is CATSDTGTGFEKLFF. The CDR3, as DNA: TGTGCCACCAGTGACACCGGGACAGGGTTTGAAAAACTGTTTTTT.

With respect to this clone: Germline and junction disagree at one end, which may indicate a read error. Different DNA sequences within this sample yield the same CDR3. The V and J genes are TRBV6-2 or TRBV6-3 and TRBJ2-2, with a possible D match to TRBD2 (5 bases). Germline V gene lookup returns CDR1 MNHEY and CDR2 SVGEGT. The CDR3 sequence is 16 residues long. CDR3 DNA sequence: TGTGCCAGTAGTTACGGGCCGGGGTCTAACACCGGGGAGCTGTTTTTT. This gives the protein CASSYGPGSNTGELFF.

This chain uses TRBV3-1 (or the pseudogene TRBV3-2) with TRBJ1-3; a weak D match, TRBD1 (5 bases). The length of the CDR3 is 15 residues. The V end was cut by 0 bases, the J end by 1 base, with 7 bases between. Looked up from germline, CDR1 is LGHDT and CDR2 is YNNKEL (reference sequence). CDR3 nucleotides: TGTGCCAGCAGCCAAGACAGGGCATCTGGAAACACCATATATTTT. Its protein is CASSQDRASGNTIYF.

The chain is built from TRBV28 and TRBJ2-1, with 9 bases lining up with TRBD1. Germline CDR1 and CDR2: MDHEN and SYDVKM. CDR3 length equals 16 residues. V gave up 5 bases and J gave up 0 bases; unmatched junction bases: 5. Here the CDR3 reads CASSQTGQGSYNEQFF. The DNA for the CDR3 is TGTGCCAGCAGTCAAACGGGACAGGGCTCCTACAATGAGCAGTTCTTC.

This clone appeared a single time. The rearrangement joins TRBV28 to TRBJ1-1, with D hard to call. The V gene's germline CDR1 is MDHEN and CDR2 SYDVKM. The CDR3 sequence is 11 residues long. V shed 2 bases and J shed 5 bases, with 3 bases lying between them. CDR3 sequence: CASSLITEAFF. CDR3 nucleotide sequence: TGTGCCAGCAGTTTAATAACTGAAGCTTTCTTT. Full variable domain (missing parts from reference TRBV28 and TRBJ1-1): DVKVTQSSRYLVKRTGEKVFLECVQDMDHENMFWYRQDPGLGLRLIYFSYDVKMKEKGDIPEGYSVSREKKERFSLILESASTNQTSMYLCASSLITEAFFGQGTRLTVV.

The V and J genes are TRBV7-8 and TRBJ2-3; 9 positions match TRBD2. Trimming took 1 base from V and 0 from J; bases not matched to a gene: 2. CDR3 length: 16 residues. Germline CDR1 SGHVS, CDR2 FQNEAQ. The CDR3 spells CASSLELAGSTDTQYF. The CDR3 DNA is TGTGCCAGCAGCTTAGAACTAGCGGGTAGCACAGATACGCAGTATTTT.

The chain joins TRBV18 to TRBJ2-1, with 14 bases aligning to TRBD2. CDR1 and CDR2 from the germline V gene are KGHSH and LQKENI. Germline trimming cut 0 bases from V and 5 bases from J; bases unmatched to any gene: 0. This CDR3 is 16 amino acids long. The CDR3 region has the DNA TGTGCCAGCTCACCACCGGGACTAGCGGGAGACAATGAGCAGTTCTTC. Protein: CASSPPGLAGDNEQFF. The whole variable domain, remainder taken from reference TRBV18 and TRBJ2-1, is NAGVMQNPRHLVRRRGQEARLRCSPMKGHSHVYWYRQLPEEGLKFMVYLQKENIIDESGMPKERFSAEFPKEGPSILRIQQVVRGDSAAYFCASSPPGLAGDNEQFFGPGTRLTVL.

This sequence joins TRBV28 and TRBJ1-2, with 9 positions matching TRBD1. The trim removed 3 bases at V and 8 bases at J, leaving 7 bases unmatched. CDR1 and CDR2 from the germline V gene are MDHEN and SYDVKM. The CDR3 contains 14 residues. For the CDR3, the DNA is TGTGCCAGCAGTTTGGGACAGGGAGTAAGGGGCTACACCTTC. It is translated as CASSLGQGVRGYTF.

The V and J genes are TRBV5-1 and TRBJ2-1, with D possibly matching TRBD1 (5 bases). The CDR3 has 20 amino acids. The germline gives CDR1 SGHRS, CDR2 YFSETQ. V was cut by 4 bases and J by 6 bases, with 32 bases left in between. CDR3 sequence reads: CASSPLKNGALKGNGNEQFF. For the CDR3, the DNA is TGCGCCAGCAGCCCCCTAAAAAATGGGGCTTTAAAAGGAAACGGCAATGAGCAGTTCTTC.

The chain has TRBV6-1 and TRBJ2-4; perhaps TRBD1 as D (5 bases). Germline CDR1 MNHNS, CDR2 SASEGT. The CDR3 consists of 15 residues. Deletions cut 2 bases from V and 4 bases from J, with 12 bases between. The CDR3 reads CASSEKKAGKNIQYF. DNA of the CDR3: TGTGCCAGCAGTGAAAAAAAGGCAGGGAAAAACATTCAGTACTTC.

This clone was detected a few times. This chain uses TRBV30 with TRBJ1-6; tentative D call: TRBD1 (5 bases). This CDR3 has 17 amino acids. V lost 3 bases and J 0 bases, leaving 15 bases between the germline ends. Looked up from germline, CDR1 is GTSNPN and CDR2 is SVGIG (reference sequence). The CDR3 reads CAWRAGLLSSYNSPLHF. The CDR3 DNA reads TGTGCCTGGAGGGCGGGACTTTTGAGCTCCTATAATTCACCCCTCCACTTT.

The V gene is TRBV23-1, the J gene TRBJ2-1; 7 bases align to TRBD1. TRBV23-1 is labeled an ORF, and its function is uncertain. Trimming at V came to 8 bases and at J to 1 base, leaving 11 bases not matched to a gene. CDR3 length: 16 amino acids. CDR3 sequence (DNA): TGCGCCAGCTTCTCATCAGGGACAGAGTCCTACAATGAGCAGTTCTTC. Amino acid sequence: CASFSSGTESYNEQFF.

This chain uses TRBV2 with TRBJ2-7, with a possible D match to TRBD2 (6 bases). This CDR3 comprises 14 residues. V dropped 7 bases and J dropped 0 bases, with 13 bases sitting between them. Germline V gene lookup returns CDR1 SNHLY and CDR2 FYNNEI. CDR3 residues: CASKPTGSSYEQYF. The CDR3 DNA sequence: TGTGCCAGCAAACCGACCGGGAGCTCCTACGAGCAGTACTTC.

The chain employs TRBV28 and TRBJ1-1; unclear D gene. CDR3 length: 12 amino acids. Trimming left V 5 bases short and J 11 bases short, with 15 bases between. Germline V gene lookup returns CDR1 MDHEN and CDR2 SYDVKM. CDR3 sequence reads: CASSTRQPHAFF. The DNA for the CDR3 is TGTGCCAGCAGTACTCGACAACCCCACGCTTTCTTT. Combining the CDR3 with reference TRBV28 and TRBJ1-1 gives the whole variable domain DVKVTQSSRYLVKRTGEKVFLECVQDMDHENMFWYRQDPGLGLRLIYFSYDVKMKEKGDIPEGYSVSREKKERFSLILESASTNQTSMYLCASSTRQPHAFFGQGTRLTVV.